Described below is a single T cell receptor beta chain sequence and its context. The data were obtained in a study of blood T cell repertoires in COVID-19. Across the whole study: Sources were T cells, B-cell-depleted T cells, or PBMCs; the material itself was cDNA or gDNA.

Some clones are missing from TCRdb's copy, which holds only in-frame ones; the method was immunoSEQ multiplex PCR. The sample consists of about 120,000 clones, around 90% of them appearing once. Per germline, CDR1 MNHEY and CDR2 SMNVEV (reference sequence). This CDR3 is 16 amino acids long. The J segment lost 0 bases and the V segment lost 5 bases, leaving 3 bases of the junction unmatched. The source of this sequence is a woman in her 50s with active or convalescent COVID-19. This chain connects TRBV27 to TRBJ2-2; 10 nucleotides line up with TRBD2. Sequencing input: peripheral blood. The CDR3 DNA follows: TGTGCCAGCAGTGTTACTAGCGGGACGAACACCGGGGAGCTGTTTTTT. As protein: CASSVTSGTNTGELFF.